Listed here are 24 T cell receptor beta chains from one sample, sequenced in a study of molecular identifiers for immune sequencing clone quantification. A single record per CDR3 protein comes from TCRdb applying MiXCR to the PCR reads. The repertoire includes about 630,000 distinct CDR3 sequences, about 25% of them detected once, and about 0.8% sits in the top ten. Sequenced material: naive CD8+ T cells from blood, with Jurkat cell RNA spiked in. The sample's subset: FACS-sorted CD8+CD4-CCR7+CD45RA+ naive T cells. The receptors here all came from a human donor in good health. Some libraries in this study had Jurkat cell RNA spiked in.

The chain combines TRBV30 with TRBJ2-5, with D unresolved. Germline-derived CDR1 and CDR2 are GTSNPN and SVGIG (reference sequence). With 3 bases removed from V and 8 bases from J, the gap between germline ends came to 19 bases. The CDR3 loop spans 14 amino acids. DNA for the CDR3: TGTGCCTGGAGGGGTCAAAATAGGATCCTAACCCAGTACTTC. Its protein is CAWRGQNRILTQYF.

Here the CDR3 reads CASSQTTTTDYEQYF. As DNA, the CDR3 is TGCGCCAGCAGCCAAACCACTACTACAGACTACGAGCAGTACTTC. V usage is TRBV4-1 and J usage is TRBJ2-7; D not resolved. The CDR3 totals 15 residues. CDR1 MGHRA and CDR2 YSYEKL come from the germline V gene. The V and J ends lost 2 bases and 3 bases respectively, with 14 bases between them.

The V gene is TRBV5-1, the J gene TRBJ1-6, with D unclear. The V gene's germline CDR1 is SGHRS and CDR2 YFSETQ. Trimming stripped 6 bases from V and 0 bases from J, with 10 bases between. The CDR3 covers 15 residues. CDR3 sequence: CASNEGSSYNSPLHF. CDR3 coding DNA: TGCGCCAGCAACGAAGGGAGCTCCTATAATTCACCCCTCCACTTT.

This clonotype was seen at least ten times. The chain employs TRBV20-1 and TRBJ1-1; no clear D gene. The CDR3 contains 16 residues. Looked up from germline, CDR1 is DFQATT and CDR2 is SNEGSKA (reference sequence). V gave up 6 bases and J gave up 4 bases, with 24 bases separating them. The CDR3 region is CSAPPMVGYWGTEAFF. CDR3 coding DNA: TGCAGTGCACCACCTATGGTCGGATATTGGGGCACTGAAGCTTTCTTT.

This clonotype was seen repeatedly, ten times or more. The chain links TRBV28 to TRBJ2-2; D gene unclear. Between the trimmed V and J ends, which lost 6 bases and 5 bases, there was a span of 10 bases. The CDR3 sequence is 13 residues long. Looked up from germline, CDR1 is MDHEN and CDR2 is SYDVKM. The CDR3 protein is CASSFSLTGELFF. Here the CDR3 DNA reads TGTGCCAGCAGCTTTAGTTTGACCGGGGAGCTGTTTTTT.

In DNA form, the CDR3 reads TGTGCCAGCAGCTACCCTAGCGGGGGGGCATTATCCTACGAGCAGTACTTC. This sequence encodes CASSYPSGGALSYEQYF. The genes are TRBV7-2 and TRBJ2-7; 12 nucleotides agree with TRBD2. The CDR3 length is 17 residues. From germline, CDR1 is SGHTA and CDR2 FQGNSA. V lost 4 bases and J lost 1; bases outside the gene matches: 8.

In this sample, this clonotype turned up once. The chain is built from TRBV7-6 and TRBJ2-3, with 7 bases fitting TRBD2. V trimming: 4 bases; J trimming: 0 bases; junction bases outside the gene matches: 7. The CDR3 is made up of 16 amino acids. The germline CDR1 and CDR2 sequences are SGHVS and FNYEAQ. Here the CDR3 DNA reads TGTGCCAGCAGCTACCAGACTAGCCCTAGCACAGATACGCAGTATTTT. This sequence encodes CASSYQTSPSTDTQYF.

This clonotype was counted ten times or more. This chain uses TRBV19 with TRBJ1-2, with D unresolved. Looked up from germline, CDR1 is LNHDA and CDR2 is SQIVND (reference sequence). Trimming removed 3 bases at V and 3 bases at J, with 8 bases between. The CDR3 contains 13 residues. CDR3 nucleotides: TGTGCCAGTAGTATCGAGAGAGACTATGGCTACACCTTC. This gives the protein CASSIERDYGYTF. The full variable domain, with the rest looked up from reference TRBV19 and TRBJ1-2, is DGGITQSPKYLFRKEGQNVTLSCEQNLNHDAMYWYRQDPGQGLRLIYYSQIVNDFQKGDIAEGYSVSREKKESFPLTVTSAQKNPTAFYLCASSIERDYGYTFGSGTRLTVV.

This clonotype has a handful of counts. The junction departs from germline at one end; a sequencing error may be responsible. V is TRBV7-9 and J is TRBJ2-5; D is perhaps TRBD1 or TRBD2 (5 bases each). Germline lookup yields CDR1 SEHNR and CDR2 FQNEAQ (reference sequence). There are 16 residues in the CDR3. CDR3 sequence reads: CASSPARTPLEGTQCF. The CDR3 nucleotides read TGTGCCAGCAGCCCGGCCCGGACGCCCCTAGAAGGGACCCAGTGCTTC.

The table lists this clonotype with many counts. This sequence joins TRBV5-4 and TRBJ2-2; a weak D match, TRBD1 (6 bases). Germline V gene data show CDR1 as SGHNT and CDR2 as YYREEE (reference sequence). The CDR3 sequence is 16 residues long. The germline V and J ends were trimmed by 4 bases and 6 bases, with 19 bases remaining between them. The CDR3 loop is CASSPQGPLTPGELFF. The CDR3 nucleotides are TGTGCCAGCAGCCCCCAGGGGCCCCTAACACCCGGGGAGCTGTTTTTT.

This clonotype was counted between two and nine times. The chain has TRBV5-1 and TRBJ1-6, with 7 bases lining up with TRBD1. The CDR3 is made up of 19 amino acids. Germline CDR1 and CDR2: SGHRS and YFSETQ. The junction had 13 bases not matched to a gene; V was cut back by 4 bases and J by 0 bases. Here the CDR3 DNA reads TGCGCCAGCAGCAACCGGGACAGATACTCAAGCTCCTATAATTCACCCCTCCACTTT. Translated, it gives CASSNRDRYSSSYNSPLHF.

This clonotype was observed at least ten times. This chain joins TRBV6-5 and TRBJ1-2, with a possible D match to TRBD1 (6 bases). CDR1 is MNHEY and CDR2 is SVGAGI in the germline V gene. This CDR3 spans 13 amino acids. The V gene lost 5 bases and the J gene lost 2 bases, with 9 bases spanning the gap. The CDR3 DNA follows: TGTGCCAGCAGTCGACAGGCAAACTATGGCTACACCTTC. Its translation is CASSRQANYGYTF.

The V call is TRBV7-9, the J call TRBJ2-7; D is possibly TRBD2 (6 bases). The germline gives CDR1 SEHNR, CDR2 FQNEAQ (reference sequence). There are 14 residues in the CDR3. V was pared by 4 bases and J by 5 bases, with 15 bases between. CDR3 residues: CASSSEEGPHEQYF. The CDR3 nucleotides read TGTGCCAGCAGCTCCGAGGAGGGCCCCCACGAGCAGTACTTC.

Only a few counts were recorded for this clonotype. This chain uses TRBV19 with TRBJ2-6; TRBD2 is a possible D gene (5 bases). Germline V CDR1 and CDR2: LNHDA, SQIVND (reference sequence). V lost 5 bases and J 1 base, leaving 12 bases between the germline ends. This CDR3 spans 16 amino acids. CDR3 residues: CASSPSWRSGANVLTF. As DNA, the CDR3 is TGTGCCAGTAGTCCCAGTTGGAGGTCTGGGGCCAACGTCCTGACTTTC.

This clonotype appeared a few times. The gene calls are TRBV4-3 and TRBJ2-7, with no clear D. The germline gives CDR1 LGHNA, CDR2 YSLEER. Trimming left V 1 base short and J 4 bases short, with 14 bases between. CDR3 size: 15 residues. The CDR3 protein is CASSQADTTNYEQYF. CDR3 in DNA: TGCGCCAGCAGCCAAGCGGATACTACCAATTACGAGCAGTACTTC.

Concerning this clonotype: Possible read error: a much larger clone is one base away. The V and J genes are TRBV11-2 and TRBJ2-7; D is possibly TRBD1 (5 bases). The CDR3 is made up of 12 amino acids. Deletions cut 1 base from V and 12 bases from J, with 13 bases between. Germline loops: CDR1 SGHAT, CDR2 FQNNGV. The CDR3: CASSLGGRVPYF. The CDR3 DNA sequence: TGTGCCAGCAGCTTAGGTGGCAGGGTGCCGTACTTC.

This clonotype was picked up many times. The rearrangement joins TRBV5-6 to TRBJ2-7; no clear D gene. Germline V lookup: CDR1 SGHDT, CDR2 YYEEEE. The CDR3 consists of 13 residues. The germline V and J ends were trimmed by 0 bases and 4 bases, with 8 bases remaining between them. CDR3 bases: TGTGCCAGCAGCTTGGACCCAGTATACGAGCAGTACTTC. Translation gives CASSLDPVYEQYF. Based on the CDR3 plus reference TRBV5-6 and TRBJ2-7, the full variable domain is DAGVTQSPTHLIKTRGQQVTLRCSPKSGHDTVSWYQQALGQGPQFIFQYYEEEERQRGNFPDRFSGHQFPNYSSELNVNALLLGDSALYLCASSLDPVYEQYFGPGTRLTVT.

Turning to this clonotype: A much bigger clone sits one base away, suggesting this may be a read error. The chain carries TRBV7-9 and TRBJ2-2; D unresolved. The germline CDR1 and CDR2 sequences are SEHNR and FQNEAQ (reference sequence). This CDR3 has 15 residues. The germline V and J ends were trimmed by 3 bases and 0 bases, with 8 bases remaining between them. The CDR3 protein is CASSFVGTNTGELFF. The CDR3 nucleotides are TGTGCCAGCAGCTTTGTAGGAACGAACACCGGGGAGCTGTTTTTT.

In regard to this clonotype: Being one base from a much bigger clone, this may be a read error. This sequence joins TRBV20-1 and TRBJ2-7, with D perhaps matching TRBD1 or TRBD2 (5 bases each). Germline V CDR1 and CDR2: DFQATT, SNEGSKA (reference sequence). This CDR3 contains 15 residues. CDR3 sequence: CSANSPGDAVYGQYF. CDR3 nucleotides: TGCAGTGCTAATTCCCCCGGGGACGCGGTCTACGGGCAGTACTTC.

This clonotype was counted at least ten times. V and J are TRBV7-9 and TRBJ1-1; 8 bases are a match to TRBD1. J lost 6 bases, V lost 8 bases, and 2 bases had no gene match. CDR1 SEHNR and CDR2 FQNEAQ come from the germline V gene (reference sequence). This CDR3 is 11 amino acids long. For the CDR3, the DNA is TGTGCCAGCGAGACAGGGGCTGAAGCTTTCTTT. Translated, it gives CASETGAEAFF.

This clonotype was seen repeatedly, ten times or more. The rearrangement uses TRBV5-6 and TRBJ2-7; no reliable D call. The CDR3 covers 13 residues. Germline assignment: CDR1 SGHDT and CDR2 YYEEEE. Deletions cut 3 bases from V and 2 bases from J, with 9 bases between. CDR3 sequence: CASSWASAYEQYF. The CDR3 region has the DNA TGTGCCAGCAGCTGGGCCTCCGCCTACGAGCAGTACTTC.

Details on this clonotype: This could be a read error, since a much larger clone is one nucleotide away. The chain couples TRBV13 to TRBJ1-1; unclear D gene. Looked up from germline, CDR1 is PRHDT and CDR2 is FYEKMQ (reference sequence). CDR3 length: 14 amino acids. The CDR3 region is CASSASVLNTGAFF. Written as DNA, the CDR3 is TGTGCCAGCAGCGCCTCAGTTTTAAACACTGGAGCTTTCTTT.

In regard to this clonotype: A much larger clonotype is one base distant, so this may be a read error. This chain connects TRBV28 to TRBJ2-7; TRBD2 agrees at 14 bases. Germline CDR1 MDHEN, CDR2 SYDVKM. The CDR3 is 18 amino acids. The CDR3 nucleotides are TGTGCCAGCAGTTTAGAACCGGGACTAGCGGGAGTAGGGTACGAGCGGTACTTC. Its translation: CASSLEPGLAGVGYERYF.

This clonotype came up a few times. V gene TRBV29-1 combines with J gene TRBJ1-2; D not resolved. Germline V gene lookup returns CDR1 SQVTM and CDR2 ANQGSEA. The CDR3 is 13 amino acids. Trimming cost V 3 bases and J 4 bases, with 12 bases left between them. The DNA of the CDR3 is TGCAGCGTTGAGGGAGGAGCCCCCTATGGCTACACCTTC. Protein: CSVEGGAPYGYTF.